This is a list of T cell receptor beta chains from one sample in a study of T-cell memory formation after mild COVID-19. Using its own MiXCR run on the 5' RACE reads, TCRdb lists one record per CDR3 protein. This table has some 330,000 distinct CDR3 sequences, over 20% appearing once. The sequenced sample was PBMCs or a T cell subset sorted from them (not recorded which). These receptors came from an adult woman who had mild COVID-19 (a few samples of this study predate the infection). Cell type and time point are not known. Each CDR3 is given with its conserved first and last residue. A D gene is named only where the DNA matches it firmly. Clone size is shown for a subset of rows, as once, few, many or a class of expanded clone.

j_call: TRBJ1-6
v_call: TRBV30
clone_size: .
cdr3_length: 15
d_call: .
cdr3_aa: CAWSRGGVGNSPLHF
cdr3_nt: TGTGCCTGGAGTCGGGGCGGGGTGGGAAATTCACCCCTCCACTTT

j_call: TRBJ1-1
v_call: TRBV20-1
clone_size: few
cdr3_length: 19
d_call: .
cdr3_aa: CSAREMQSRAGAGNTEAFF
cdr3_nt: TGCAGTGCTAGAGAGATGCAGTCAAGGGCAGGGGCGGGGAACACTGAAGCTTTCTTT

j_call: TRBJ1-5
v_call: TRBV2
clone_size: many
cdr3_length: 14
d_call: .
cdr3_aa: CASSGPGTGQPQHF
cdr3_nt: TGTGCCAGCAGTGGCCCTGGGACCGGACAGCCCCAGCATTTT

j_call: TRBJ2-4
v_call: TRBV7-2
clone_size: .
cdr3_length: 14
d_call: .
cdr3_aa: CASSPINRQNIQYF
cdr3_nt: TGTGCCAGCAGCCCGATCAACAGGCAAAACATTCAGTACTTC

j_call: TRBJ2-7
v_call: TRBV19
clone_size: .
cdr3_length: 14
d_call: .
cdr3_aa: CASKVAQGRGEQYF
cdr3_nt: TGTGCCAGTAAGGTCGCACAGGGCCGGGGCGAGCAGTACTTC

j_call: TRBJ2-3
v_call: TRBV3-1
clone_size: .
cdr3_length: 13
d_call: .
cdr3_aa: CASSRPLIDTQYF
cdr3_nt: TGTGCCAGCAGCCGTCCGTTGATAGATACGCAGTATTTT

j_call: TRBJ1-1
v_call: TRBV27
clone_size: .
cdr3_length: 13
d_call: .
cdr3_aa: CASSFKGSTEAFF
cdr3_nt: TGTGCCAGCAGTTTCAAAGGGTCCACTGAAGCTTTCTTT

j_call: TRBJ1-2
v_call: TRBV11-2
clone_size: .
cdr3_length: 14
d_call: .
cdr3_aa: CASSLEASAYGYTF
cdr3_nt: TGTGCCAGCAGCTTAGAGGCGTCTGCCTATGGCTACACCTTC

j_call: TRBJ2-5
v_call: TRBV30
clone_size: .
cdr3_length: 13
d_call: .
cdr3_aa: CAWSVPSGGQKYF
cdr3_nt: TGTGCCTGGAGTGTACCATCGGGTGGCCAGAAGTACTTC

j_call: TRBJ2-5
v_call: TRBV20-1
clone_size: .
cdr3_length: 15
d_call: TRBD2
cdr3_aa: CSARTSGSGRETQYF
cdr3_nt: TGCAGTGCTAGGACTAGCGGGAGTGGTAGGGAGACCCAGTACTTC

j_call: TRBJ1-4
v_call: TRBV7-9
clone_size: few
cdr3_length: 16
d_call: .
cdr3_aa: CASSFISLGSSEKLFF
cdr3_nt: TGTGCCAGCAGCTTTATATCTCTGGGTTCGAGTGAAAAACTGTTTTTT

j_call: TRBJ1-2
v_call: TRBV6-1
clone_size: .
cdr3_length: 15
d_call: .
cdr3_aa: CASSDVGASGYGYTF
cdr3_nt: TGTGCCAGCAGTGATGTCGGGGCGTCGGGCTATGGCTACACCTTC

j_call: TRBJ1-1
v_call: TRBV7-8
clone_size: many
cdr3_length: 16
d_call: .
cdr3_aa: CASRNTRGGQNTEAFF
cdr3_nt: TGTGCCAGCAGAAATACCCGGGGTGGGCAAAACACTGAAGCTTTCTTT

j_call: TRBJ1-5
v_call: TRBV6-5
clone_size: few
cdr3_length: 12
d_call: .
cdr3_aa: CASSQPGQPQHF
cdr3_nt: TGTGCCAGCAGTCAACCTGGGCAGCCCCAGCATTTT

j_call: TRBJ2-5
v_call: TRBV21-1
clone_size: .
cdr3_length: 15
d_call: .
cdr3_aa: CARGTGGDRQETQYF
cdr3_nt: TGTGCCAGGGGGACAGGGGGCGACCGACAAGAGACCCAGTACTTC

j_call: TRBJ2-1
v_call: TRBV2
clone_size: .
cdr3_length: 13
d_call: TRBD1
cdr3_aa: CASSQDRVNEQFF
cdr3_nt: TGTGCCAGCAGTCAGGACAGGGTCAATGAGCAGTTCTTC

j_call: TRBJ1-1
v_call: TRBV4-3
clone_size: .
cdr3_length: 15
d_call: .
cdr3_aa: CASSQSPQGNTEAFF
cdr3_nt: TGCGCCAGCAGCCAAAGTCCGCAGGGGAACACTGAAGCTTTCTTT

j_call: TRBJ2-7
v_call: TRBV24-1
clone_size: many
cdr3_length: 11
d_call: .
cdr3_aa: CATGSSYEQYF
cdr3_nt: TGTGCCACCGGCAGCTCCTACGAGCAGTACTTC

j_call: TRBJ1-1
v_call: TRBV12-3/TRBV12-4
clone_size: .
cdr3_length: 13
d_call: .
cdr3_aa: CASRVGFGTEAFF
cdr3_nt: TGTGCCAGCCGGGTAGGGTTTGGCACTGAAGCTTTCTTT

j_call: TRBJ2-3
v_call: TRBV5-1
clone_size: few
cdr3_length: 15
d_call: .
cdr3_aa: CASSLQSGVTDTQYF
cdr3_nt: TGCGCCAGCAGCTTGCAGTCGGGGGTTACAGATACGCAGTATTTT

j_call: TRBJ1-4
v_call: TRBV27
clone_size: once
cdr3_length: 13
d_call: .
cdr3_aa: CASSLWQDGKLFF
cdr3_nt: TGTGCCAGCAGTTTGTGGCAGGACGGCAAACTGTTTTTT

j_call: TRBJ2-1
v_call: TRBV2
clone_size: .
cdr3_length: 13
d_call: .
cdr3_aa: CASRSSEYNEQFF
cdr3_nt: TGTGCCAGCCGTAGCTCCGAATACAATGAGCAGTTCTTC

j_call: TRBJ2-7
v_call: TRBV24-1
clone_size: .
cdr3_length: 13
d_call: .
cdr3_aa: CATGGPPFYEQYF
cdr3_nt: TGTGCCACCGGGGGGCCGCCGTTCTACGAGCAGTACTTC

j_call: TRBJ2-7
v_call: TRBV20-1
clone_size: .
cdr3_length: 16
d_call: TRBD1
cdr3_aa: CSARDRTGRSSYEQYF
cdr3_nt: TGCAGTGCTAGAGATCGGACAGGTCGATCCTCCTACGAGCAGTACTTC

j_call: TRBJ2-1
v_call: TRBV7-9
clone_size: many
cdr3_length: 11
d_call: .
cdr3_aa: CASSSNNEQFF
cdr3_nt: TGTGCCAGCAGCTCCAACAATGAGCAGTTCTTC

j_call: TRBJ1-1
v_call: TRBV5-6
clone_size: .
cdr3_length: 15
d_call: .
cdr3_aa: CASRQRAHSNTEAFF
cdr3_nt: TGTGCCAGCAGGCAGAGAGCACATTCGAACACTGAAGCTTTCTTT

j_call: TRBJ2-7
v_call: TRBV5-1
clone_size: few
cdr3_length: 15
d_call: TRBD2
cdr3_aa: CASSPPSGRADEQYF
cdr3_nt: TGCGCCAGCAGCCCGCCTAGCGGCCGGGCCGACGAGCAGTACTTC

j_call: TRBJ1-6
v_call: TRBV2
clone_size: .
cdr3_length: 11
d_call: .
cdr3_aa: CASKNGSPLHF
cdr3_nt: TGTGCCAGCAAGAACGGTTCACCCCTCCACTTT

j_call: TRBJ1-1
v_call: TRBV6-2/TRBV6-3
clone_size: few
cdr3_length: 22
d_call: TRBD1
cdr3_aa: CASSLRVFPSGRDRDLKAEAFF
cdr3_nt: TGTGCCAGCAGTCTCCGGGTTTTTCCTAGCGGCCGGGACAGGGATCTCAAAGCTGAAGCTTTCTTT

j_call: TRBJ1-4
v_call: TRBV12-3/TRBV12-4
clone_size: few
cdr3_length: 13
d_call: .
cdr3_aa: CASSLYENEKLFF
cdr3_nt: TGTGCCAGCAGTTTATATGAGAATGAAAAACTGTTTTTT

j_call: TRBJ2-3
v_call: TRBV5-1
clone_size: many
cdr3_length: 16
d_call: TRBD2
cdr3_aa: CASSLAAGGSRDTQYF
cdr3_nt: TGCGCCAGCAGCTTGGCTGCGGGGGGGTCGAGGGATACGCAGTATTTT

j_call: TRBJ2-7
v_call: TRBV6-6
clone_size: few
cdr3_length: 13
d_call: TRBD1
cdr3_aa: CASRGQGSYEQYF
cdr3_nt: TGTGCCAGCAGGGGACAGGGGTCATACGAGCAGTACTTC

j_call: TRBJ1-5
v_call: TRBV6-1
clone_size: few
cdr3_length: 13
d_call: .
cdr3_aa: CASSPTAGQPQHF
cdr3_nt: TGTGCCAGCAGCCCTACCGCGGGGCAGCCCCAGCATTTT

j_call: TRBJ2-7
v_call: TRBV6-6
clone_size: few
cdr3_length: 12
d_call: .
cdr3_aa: CASSPRSYEQYF
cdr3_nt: TGTGCCAGCAGTCCCAGATCCTACGAGCAGTACTTC

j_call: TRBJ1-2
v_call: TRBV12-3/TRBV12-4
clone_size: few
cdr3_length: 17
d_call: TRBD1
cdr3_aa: CASSPGTALARDYGYTF
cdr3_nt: TGTGCCAGCAGTCCAGGGACAGCACTTGCTAGGGACTATGGCTACACCTTC

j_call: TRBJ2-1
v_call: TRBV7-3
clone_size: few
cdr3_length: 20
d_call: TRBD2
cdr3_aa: CASSYTGTSGGSRSYNEQFF
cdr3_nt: TGTGCCAGCAGTTATACCGGGACTAGCGGGGGGTCCCGCTCCTACAATGAGCAGTTCTTC

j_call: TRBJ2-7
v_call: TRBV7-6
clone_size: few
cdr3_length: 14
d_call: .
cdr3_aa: CASSLNLGDYEQYF
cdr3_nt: TGTGCCAGCAGCTTAAACCTCGGAGACTACGAGCAGTACTTC

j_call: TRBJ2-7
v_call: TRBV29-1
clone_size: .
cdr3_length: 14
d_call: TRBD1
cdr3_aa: CSVEGRQGSYEQYF
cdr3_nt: TGCAGCGTTGAAGGTCGACAGGGGTCCTACGAGCAGTACTTC

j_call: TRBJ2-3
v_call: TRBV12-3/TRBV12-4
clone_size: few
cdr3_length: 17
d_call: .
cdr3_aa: CASSFPRTADLTDTQYF
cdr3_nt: TGTGCCAGCAGTTTCCCCCGGACAGCCGACCTAACAGATACGCAGTATTTT

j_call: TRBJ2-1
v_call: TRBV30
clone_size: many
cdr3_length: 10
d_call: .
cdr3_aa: CAWSASEQFF
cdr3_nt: TGTGCCTGGAGTGCGAGTGAGCAGTTCTTC

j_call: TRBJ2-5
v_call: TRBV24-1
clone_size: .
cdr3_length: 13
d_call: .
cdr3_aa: CATSDRAQETQYF
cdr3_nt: TGTGCCACCAGTGACCGGGCCCAAGAGACCCAGTACTTC

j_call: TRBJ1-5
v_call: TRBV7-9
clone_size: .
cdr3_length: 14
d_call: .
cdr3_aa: CASSLGGRRQPQHF
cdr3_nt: TGTGCCAGCAGCTTAGGGGGGAGGCGTCAGCCCCAGCATTTT

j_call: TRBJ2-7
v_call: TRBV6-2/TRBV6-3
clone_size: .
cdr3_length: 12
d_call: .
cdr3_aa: CASSPSRHEQYF
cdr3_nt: TGTGCCAGCAGTCCCTCCCGGCACGAGCAGTACTTC

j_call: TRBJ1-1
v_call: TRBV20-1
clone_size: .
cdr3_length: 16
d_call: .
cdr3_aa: CSARDRTHSVNTEAFF
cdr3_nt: TGCAGTGCTAGAGATCGGACCCACTCGGTGAACACTGAAGCTTTCTTT

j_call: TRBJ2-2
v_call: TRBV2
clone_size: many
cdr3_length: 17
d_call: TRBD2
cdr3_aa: CASSDYGAGGRLGELFF
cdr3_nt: TGTGCCAGCAGTGATTACGGCGCGGGGGGCCGCCTGGGGGAGCTGTTTTTT

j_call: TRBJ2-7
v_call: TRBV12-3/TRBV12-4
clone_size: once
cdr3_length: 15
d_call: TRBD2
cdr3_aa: CASSPRPGLAGEQYF
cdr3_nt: TGTGCCAGCAGTCCCCGACCGGGACTAGCGGGCGAGCAGTACTTC

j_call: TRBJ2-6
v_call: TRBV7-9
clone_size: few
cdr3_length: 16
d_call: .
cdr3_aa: CASSYPTGSGANVLTF
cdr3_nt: TGTGCCAGCAGCTACCCGACAGGCTCTGGGGCCAACGTCCTGACTTTC

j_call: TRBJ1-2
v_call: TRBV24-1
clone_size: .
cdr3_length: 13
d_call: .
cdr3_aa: CATSDPGRGDYTF
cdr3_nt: TGTGCCACCAGTGACCCCGGGAGGGGTGACTACACCTTC

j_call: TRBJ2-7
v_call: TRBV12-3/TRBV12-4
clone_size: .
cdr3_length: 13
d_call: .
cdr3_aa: CASRPTEYYEQYF
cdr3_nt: TGTGCCAGCAGACCGACAGAGTACTACGAGCAGTACTTC

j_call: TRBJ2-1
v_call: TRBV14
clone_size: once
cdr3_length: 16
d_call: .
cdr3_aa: CASSQVSSVYNYEQFF
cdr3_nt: TGTGCCAGCAGCCAAGTGTCTAGCGTTTATAACTATGAGCAGTTCTTC

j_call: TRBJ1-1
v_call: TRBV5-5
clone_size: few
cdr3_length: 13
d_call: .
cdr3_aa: CASSRQSDWEAFF
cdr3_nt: TGTGCCAGCAGCCGACAGAGCGACTGGGAAGCTTTCTTT